Listed here are 6 T cell receptor beta chains from one sample, sequenced in a study of blood T cell repertoires in COVID-19. The protocol was immunoSEQ multiplex PCR, while the TCRdb copy is restricted to in-frame clones and leaves out a portion. The data hold hundreds of thousands of clones, with around 87% observed a single time. The source material was PBMCs or T cells enriched from blood (not recorded which). Receptors were obtained from a man between 25 and 39 years old who had recovered from COVID-19.

This chain uses TRBV29-1 with TRBJ1-1; D call uncertain. Germline CDR1 is SQVTM and CDR2 is ANQGSEA. Trimming left V 1 base short and J 4 bases short, with 19 bases between. CDR3 length: 16 residues. The CDR3 nucleotides are TGCAGCGTTGAAGGTTTTCCCAGGTGGAGGAGCACTGAAGCTTTCTTT. It specifies CSVEGFPRWRSTEAFF.

V usage is TRBV13 and J usage is TRBJ1-1; D is possibly TRBD1 (5 bases). The CDR3 loop spans 13 amino acids. V was pared by 1 base and J by 8 bases, with 11 bases between. Germline CDR1 reads PRHDT; CDR2 reads FYEKMQ (reference sequence). CDR3 loop: CASSLVPSGEAFF. CDR3 nucleotide sequence: TGTGCCAGCAGCTTAGTCCCCTCAGGGGAAGCTTTCTTT.

The rearrangement joins TRBV28 to TRBJ1-2; 9 bases match TRBD1. The V gene end was trimmed by 5 bases and the J gene end by 8 bases; junction bases not matched to a gene: 12. Looked up from germline, CDR1 is MDHEN and CDR2 is SYDVKM. The CDR3 is made up of 15 amino acids. The CDR3 loop is CASSLHVQGAGGYTF. CDR3 nucleotide sequence: TGTGCCAGCAGTCTCCACGTACAGGGGGCGGGAGGCTACACCTTC.

The chain recombines TRBV28 with TRBJ1-4; D possibly corresponds to TRBD1 (5 bases). The CDR3 consists of 14 residues. V gave up 2 bases and J gave up 8 bases, with 12 bases separating them. In germline, CDR1 is MDHEN, CDR2 SYDVKM. In nucleotides, the CDR3 is TGTGCCAGCAGTTTAGAGCAGGGCTGGGAAAAACTGTTTTTT. This encodes CASSLEQGWEKLFF. The full variable domain, with the rest looked up from reference TRBV28 and TRBJ1-4, is DVKVTQSSRYLVKRTGEKVFLECVQDMDHENMFWYRQDPGLGLRLIYFSYDVKMKEKGDIPEGYSVSREKKERFSLILESASTNQTSMYLCASSLEQGWEKLFFGSGTQLSVL.

This clone appeared a single time. The chain links TRBV11-2 to TRBJ2-3; TRBD1 matches at 8 bases. Unmatched junction bases numbered 11, after V lost 5 bases and J lost 4 bases. This CDR3 is 16 amino acids long. From germline, CDR1 is SGHAT and CDR2 FQNNGV. CDR3 sequence: CASSNTGGLSSDTQYF. DNA for the CDR3: TGTGCCAGCAGCAACACAGGGGGGCTTAGCTCAGATACGCAGTATTTT.

V is TRBV18 and J is TRBJ1-1, with D perhaps TRBD1 (6 bases). The V end was cut by 3 bases, the J end by 7 bases, with 18 bases between. The CDR3 has 15 amino acids. Looked up from germline, CDR1 is KGHSH and CDR2 is LQKENI. The CDR3 loop reads CASSPLVGDTSEAFF. The CDR3 DNA is TGTGCCAGCTCACCTCTTGTTGGGGACACCAGTGAAGCTTTCTTT.